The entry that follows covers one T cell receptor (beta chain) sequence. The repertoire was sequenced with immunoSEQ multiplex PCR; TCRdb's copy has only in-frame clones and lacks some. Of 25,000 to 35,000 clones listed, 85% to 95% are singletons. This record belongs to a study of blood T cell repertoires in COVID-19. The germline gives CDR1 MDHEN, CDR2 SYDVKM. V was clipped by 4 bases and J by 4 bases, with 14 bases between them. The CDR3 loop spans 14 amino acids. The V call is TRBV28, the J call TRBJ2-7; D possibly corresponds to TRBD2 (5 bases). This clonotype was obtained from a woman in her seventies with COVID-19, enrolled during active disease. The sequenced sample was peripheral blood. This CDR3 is CASSSQPGGYEQYF. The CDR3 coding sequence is TGTGCCAGCAGTTCACAGCCAGGCGGGTACGAGCAGTACTTC.